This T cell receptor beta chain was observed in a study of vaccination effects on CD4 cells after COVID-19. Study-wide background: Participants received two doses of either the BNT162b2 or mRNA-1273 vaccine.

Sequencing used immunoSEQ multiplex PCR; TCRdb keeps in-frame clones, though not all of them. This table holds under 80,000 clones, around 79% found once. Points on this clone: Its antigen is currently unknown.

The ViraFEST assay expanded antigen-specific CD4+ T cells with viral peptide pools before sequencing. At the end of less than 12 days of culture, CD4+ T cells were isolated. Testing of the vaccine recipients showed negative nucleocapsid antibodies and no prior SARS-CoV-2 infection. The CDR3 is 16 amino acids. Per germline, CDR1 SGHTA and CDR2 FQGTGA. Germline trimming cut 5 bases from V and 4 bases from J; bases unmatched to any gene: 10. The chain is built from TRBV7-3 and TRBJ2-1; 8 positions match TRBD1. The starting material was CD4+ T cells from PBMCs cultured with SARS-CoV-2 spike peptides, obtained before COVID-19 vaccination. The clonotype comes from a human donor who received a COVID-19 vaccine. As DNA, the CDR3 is TGTGCCAGCAGCCCTACCGGGACAGGTTCTTACAATGAGCAGTTCTTC. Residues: CASSPTGTGSYNEQFF.